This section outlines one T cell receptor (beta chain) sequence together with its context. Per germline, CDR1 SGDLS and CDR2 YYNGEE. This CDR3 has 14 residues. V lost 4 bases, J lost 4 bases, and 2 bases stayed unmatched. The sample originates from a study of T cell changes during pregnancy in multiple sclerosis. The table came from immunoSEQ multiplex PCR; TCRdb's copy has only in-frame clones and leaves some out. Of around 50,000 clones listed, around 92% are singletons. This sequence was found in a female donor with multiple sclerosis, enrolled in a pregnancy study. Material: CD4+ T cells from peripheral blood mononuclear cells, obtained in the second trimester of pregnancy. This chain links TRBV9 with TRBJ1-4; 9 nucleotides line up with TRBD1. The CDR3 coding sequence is TGTGCCAGCAGCCCGGACAGGGGTAATGAAAAACTGTTTTTT. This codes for CASSPDRGNEKLFF.